Listed below are T cell receptor beta chains from one sample, sequenced in a study of T-cell reconstitution after alpha-beta-depleted transplantation in children. TCRdb independently ran MiXCR on the PCR reads; one entry per CDR3 protein. In the table there are 500,000 to 750,000 distinct CDR3 sequences, 25% to 30% of which are singletons. The sample consisted of PBMCs, taken before TCRalphabeta/CD19-depleted stem cell transplant. The receptors derive from a boy in the first two years of life with Wiskott-Aldrich syndrome, due to receive a stem cell transplant. The CDR3 runs from the conserved cysteine through the conserved F or W. The D gene is left open where the match is weak. Some rows have no size entry. The others give once, few or many, or a class for an expanded clone.

TRBJ2-3	few	.	TRBV7-9	TGTGCCAGCAGCTTGAAAGACACAGATACGCAGTATTTT	CASSLKDTDTQYF
TRBJ2-3	few	TRBD1	TRBV28	TGTGCCAGCAGTAGAGCAGGGGGCCTTGGCACAGATACGCAGTATTTT	CASSRAGGLGTDTQYF
TRBJ1-1	few	TRBD1	TRBV5-1	TGCGCCAGCAATGCCCTAGGGGGCGGGGGCACTGAAGCTTTCTTT	CASNALGGGGTEAFF
TRBJ2-1	.	TRBD2	TRBV4-2	TGTGCCAGCAGCCCAGGGGCGGGAGGGAATGAGCAGTTCTTC	CASSPGAGGNEQFF
TRBJ2-1	few	.	TRBV5-1	TGCGCCAGCAGCGCCGGGACTGACTACAATGAGCAGTTCTTC	CASSAGTDYNEQFF
TRBJ1-2	.	TRBD1	TRBV20-1	TGCAGTGCTCAAGGGACAGCCGATAACTATGGCTACACCTTC	CSAQGTADNYGYTF
TRBJ2-2	.	.	TRBV19	TGTGCCAGTGCCCCTAGAATTTTTGGCGGGGAGCTGTTTTTT	CASAPRIFGGELFF
TRBJ2-7	many	.	TRBV6-1	TGTGCCAGCAGTACCTACGAGCAGTACTTC	CASSTYEQYF
TRBJ2-1	.	.	TRBV5-1	TGCGCCAGCAGCTTGGCTCCCGAGAATGAGCAGTTCTTC	CASSLAPENEQFF
TRBJ2-1	.	.	TRBV10-3	TGTGCCATCGGGACCAACCCTTCTAATGAGCAGTTCTTC	CAIGTNPSNEQFF
TRBJ1-2	.	.	TRBV12-3/TRBV12-4	TGTGCCAGCAGCCTCGCGGCAGGGTCATATGGCTACACCTTC	CASSLAAGSYGYTF
TRBJ2-5	.	TRBD1	TRBV5-1	TGCGCCAGCAGCATAACAGGGGAAGAGACCCAGTACTTC	CASSITGEETQYF
TRBJ2-3	.	.	TRBV5-1	TGCGCCAGCAGCATTGTAGGGTCGAATACGCAGTATTTT	CASSIVGSNTQYF
TRBJ2-3	.	.	TRBV5-1	TGCGCCAGCAGCTCGACCCCAGATACGCAGTATTTT	CASSSTPDTQYF
TRBJ2-1	.	.	TRBV9	TGTGCCAGCAGCCCCCGGATCATTGCGGCCTACAATGAGCAGTTCTTC	CASSPRIIAAYNEQFF
TRBJ2-2	.	.	TRBV27	TGTGCCAGCAGTTTATTCAGAGAAGGGACCGGGGAGCTGTTTTTT	CASSLFREGTGELFF
TRBJ2-5	.	.	TRBV19	TGTGCCAGTAGTATCGGAAGGGGCGAGACCCAGTACTTC	CASSIGRGETQYF
TRBJ2-7	.	TRBD2	TRBV10-3	TGTGCCATCAGTGGGTCGGAACTAGCGGTTTATTCCTACGAGCAGTACTTC	CAISGSELAVYSYEQYF
TRBJ2-5	few	.	TRBV6-5	TGTGCCAGCAGTTACCAGCTACTAGGGGAGACCCAGTACTTC	CASSYQLLGETQYF
TRBJ1-5	.	TRBD1	TRBV24-1	TGTGCCACCAGTGGGGACAGGGGTAGTGGCAATCAGCCCCAGCATTTT	CATSGDRGSGNQPQHF
TRBJ2-1	.	TRBD1	TRBV2	TGTGCCAGCAGGGACGGACAGGACTCCTACAATGAGCAGTTCTTC	CASRDGQDSYNEQFF
TRBJ2-2	.	.	TRBV11-3	TGTGCCAGCAGCTTAGGACCGTTAAGGGAGCTGTTTTTT	CASSLGPLRELFF
TRBJ2-7	.	.	TRBV12-3/TRBV12-4	TGTGCCAGCAGTTTGGTTAACAGAAACTACGAGCAGTACTTC	CASSLVNRNYEQYF
TRBJ2-2	.	.	TRBV12-3/TRBV12-4	TGTGCCAGCAGTTTATACAGCGGTGCGAACACCGGGGAGCTGTTTTTT	CASSLYSGANTGELFF
TRBJ2-7	.	TRBD1	TRBV5-1	TGCGCCAGCAGCCTGACTAAGACAGGGCTCAGTGTGGACGAGCAGTACTTC	CASSLTKTGLSVDEQYF
TRBJ2-5	.	TRBD1	TRBV5-1	TGCGCCAGCAGCGCGGGACAGGGGTGGGAGACCCAGTACTTC	CASSAGQGWETQYF
TRBJ2-5	.	TRBD2	TRBV6-5	TGTGCCAGCACGGGAGGGGAGACCCAGTACTTC	CASTGGETQYF
TRBJ1-1	.	.	TRBV19	TGTGCCAGTAGTTCCACATACCGGGACACTGAAGCTTTCTTT	CASSSTYRDTEAFF
TRBJ2-5	.	.	TRBV29-1	TGCAGCGTTGGGGTCTTCCAAGAGACCCAGTACTTC	CSVGVFQETQYF
TRBJ2-1	.	TRBD2	TRBV6-5	TGTGCCAGCAGTTACGTACTAGCGGCCAGCAATGAGCAGTTCTTC	CASSYVLAASNEQFF
TRBJ2-2	.	.	TRBV29-1	TGCAGCGTGTTAAAAAGGGTAACCGGGGAGCTGTTTTTT	CSVLKRVTGELFF
TRBJ2-1	few	.	TRBV12-3/TRBV12-4	TGTGCCAGCACCCTTATGCGCAGGAATGAGCAGTTCTTC	CASTLMRRNEQFF
TRBJ2-3	few	TRBD2	TRBV10-3	TGTGCCATCAGTGTTCTAGCGGGAGGTGGGACAGATACGCAGTATTTT	CAISVLAGGGTDTQYF
TRBJ2-1	.	TRBD2	TRBV10-3	TGTGCCATCAGTGAGATGACTAGCGGGAGGGCCAATGAGCAGTTCTTC	CAISEMTSGRANEQFF
TRBJ2-1	few	.	TRBV12-3/TRBV12-4	TGTGCCAGCAGTTTATGGGGGACAACCTACAATGAGCAGTTCTTC	CASSLWGTTYNEQFF
TRBJ2-5	.	.	TRBV28	TGTGCCAGCAGTTTTGTTAGCGAAGAGACCCAGTACTTC	CASSFVSEETQYF
TRBJ2-7	few	TRBD2	TRBV7-9	TGTGCCAGCAGCGCTAGCGGGGCCTACGAGCAGTACTTC	CASSASGAYEQYF
TRBJ2-5	.	.	TRBV7-2	TGTGCCAGCAGCTTAGTTGGGCTATACCAAGAGACCCAGTACTTC	CASSLVGLYQETQYF
TRBJ2-7	.	.	TRBV15	TGTGCCACCAGCAGAGAAGTCCCAGCGGAGCAGTACTTC	CATSREVPAEQYF
TRBJ2-7	.	TRBD2	TRBV20-1	TGCAGTGCCGGGACTAGCGGCACCTACGAGCAGTACTTC	CSAGTSGTYEQYF